These 29 T cell receptor beta chains were sequenced from one sample in a study of early T cells in non-severe SARS-CoV-2 infection. TCRdb processed the 5' RACE reads anew with MiXCR; each CDR3 protein has one entry. The sample has some 90,000 distinct CDR3 sequences, 15% seen once. The source material was whole blood. The receptors shown here come from an adult who was a healthcare worker with PCR-confirmed SARS-CoV-2 infection or an uninfected control (not recorded which).

There are a few counts of this clonotype. The chain recombines TRBV9 with TRBJ2-5; D is uncertain. Trimming stripped 4 bases from V and 5 bases from J, with 18 bases between. Germline assignment: CDR1 SGDLS and CDR2 YYNGEE. The CDR3 spans 15 residues. This CDR3 reads CASSPTSGEVETQYF. DNA of the CDR3: TGTGCCAGCAGCCCCACGTCTGGGGAAGTGGAGACCCAGTACTTC.

CDR3: CASSLAGTLGTDTQYF. In DNA, the CDR3 is TGTGCCAGCAGCTTGGCCGGGACACTCGGCACAGATACGCAGTATTTT. This rearrangement joins TRBV7-9 to TRBJ2-3; TRBD1 is a possible D gene (6 bases). CDR1 and CDR2 from the germline V gene are SEHNR and FQNEAQ (reference sequence). The CDR3 contains 16 residues. The V end lost 3 bases, the J end lost 1 base, and 14 bases lay between the germline ends.

This clonotype was seen ten or more times. The chain is built from TRBV4-2 and TRBJ1-2; 7 bases line up with TRBD1. CDR3 length equals 16 residues. The germline V gene encodes CDR1 LGHNA and CDR2 YNFKEQ. V dropped 0 bases and J dropped 3; count of bases not matched to a gene: 7. CDR3 nucleotides: TGTGCCAGCAGCCAAGATCTAACCGGACAGGACTATGGCTACACCTTC. It translates to CASSQDLTGQDYGYTF.

The V and J genes are TRBV4-1 and TRBJ1-1, with D unclear. Germline CDR1 is MGHRA and CDR2 is YSYEKL. V was shortened by 1 base and J by 7 bases, with 7 bases between the two germline ends. This CDR3 is built from 12 residues. The CDR3 region has the DNA TGCGCCAGCAGCCAAGGTCCGTATGAAGCTTTCTTT. It yields the protein CASSQGPYEAFF.

The chain joins TRBV27 to TRBJ1-6; 8 bases map to TRBD1. Germline V gene data show CDR1 as MNHEY and CDR2 as SMNVEV (reference sequence). This CDR3 spans 14 amino acids. J was trimmed by 7 bases and V by 6 bases; bases with no gene match: 5. CDR3 nucleotides: TGTGCCAGCAGGAAACAGGGGGGCAATTCACCCCTCCACTTT. This codes for CASRKQGGNSPLHF.

The CDR3 protein is CASSQTGKGDQPQHF. DNA of the CDR3: TGCGCCAGCAGTCAAACGGGGAAAGGAGATCAGCCCCAGCATTTT. The chain uses TRBV23-1 and TRBJ1-5, with D unclear. TRBV23-1 is classed as an ORF, of uncertain function. The CDR3 sequence is 15 residues long. V was trimmed by 2 bases and J by 5 bases, leaving 13 bases between them.

The chain joins TRBV28 to TRBJ2-5; D uncertain. Trimming removed 5 bases at V and 2 bases at J, with 12 bases between. CDR1 MDHEN and CDR2 SYDVKM come from the germline V gene. This CDR3 has 14 residues. The CDR3 sequence is CASSGRTKQETQYF. Here the CDR3 DNA reads TGTGCCAGCAGTGGAAGGACCAAGCAAGAGACCCAGTACTTC. The variable domain in full, completed from reference TRBV28 and TRBJ2-5, reads DVKVTQSSRYLVKRTGEKVFLECVQDMDHENMFWYRQDPGLGLRLIYFSYDVKMKEKGDIPEGYSVSREKKERFSLILESASTNQTSMYLCASSGRTKQETQYFGPGTRLLVL.

This clonotype appeared many times. The chain joins TRBV12-3 or TRBV12-4 to TRBJ2-1, with D perhaps given as TRBD1 or TRBD2 (5 bases each). This CDR3 has 15 residues. Trimming removed 5 bases at V and 9 bases at J, with 20 bases between. Here the CDR3 DNA reads TGTGCCAGCAGTGGGACGGGACGCAGCACGAGTGAGCAGTTCTTC. Its translation is CASSGTGRSTSEQFF.

This clonotype was seen once. The V gene is TRBV5-1, the J gene TRBJ2-7; D gene ambiguous. Per germline, CDR1 SGHRS and CDR2 YFSETQ. The CDR3 covers 12 residues. V gave up 1 base and J gave up 5 bases, with 7 bases separating them. The chain's CDR3 is CASSLSSNEQYF. DNA of the CDR3: TGCGCCAGCAGCTTGAGCTCGAACGAGCAGTACTTC.

This sequence joins TRBV7-8 and TRBJ1-4; D perhaps matches TRBD1 (5 bases). Germline assignment: CDR1 SGHVS and CDR2 FQNEAQ. V gave up 7 bases and J gave up 6 bases, with 18 bases separating them. The CDR3 sequence is 15 residues long. For the CDR3, the DNA is TGTGCCAGCAACGAAGCCGGGACCGCGCATGAAAAACTGTTTTTT. Its translation is CASNEAGTAHEKLFF.

This clonotype was observed a handful of times. V is TRBV7-9 and J is TRBJ1-1, with D possibly being TRBD1 (5 bases). With 1 base removed from V and 2 bases from J, the gap between germline ends came to 8 bases. CDR3 length: 14 amino acids. The germline V gene encodes CDR1 SEHNR and CDR2 FQNEAQ (reference sequence). CDR3 sequence reads: CASSLVQGNTEAFF. In DNA form, the CDR3 reads TGTGCCAGCAGCTTAGTTCAGGGTAACACTGAAGCTTTCTTT.

This clonotype has just a few counts. The chain is built from TRBV11-2 and TRBJ2-1; 7 bases align to TRBD1. V lost 2 bases to trimming and J lost 4 bases; unmatched junction nucleotides: 5. There are 15 residues in the CDR3. Per germline, CDR1 SGHAT and CDR2 FQNNGV. The CDR3 nucleotides read TGTGCCAGCAGCTTAACCGGGACAGCGTACAATGAGCAGTTCTTC. Translating it yields CASSLTGTAYNEQFF.

This clonotype showed up just a few times. V is TRBV6-5 and J is TRBJ2-7, with 8 nucleotides matching TRBD2. Per germline, CDR1 MNHEY and CDR2 SVGAGI. The CDR3 runs to 15 residues. With V trimmed by 2 bases and J by 6 bases, 9 bases remained unmatched. CDR3 sequence (DNA): TGTGCCAGCAGTTACGGCTATGGGACTAGAGGCGAGCAGTACTTC. Amino acids: CASSYGYGTRGEQYF.

This clonotype has a count of ten or more. This chain connects TRBV28 to TRBJ1-6, with D possibly matching TRBD1 (5 bases). V was cut by 6 bases and J by 8 bases, with 11 bases left in between. CDR1 MDHEN and CDR2 SYDVKM come from the germline V gene. There are 13 residues in the CDR3. CDR3 in amino acids: CASREGLHSPLHF. The DNA of the CDR3 is TGTGCCAGCAGAGAGGGGTTACATTCACCCCTCCACTTT.

This clonotype has just a few counts. J is TRBJ1-2 and V is TRBV27, with a possible D match to TRBD1 (5 bases). V was cut by 6 bases and J by 8 bases, with 19 bases left in between. This CDR3 spans 14 amino acids. Germline V gives CDR1 MNHEY, CDR2 SMNVEV (reference sequence). The CDR3 DNA reads as TGTGCCAGCAGAACGAGAAATTCAGGGACCGGCTACACCTTC. This gives the protein CASRTRNSGTGYTF.

Written as DNA, the CDR3 is TGTGCCAGCAGGGCTAGCGGTCAAGAGACCCAGTACTTC. As protein: CASRASGQETQYF. The V gene is TRBV27, the J gene TRBJ2-5; 7 nucleotides line up with TRBD2. CDR1 and CDR2 from the germline V gene are MNHEY and SMNVEV (reference sequence). The CDR3 has 13 amino acids. With V trimmed by 6 bases and J by 2 bases, 3 bases remained unmatched.

This clonotype has just a few counts. This chain links TRBV5-1 with TRBJ1-2; 8 bases map to TRBD1. The V gene end was trimmed by 6 bases and the J gene end by 6 bases; junction bases not matched to a gene: 13. The germline V gene encodes CDR1 SGHRS and CDR2 YFSETQ. The CDR3 covers 15 residues. The CDR3 DNA reads TGCGCCAGCACCCGGACCTACGGACAGGGCAATGGCTACACCTTC. Translation: CASTRTYGQGNGYTF.

This clonotype was seen a handful of times. The chain has TRBV28 and TRBJ1-4, with TRBD1 identical over 7 bases. J lost 8 bases, V lost 5 bases, and 5 bases had no gene match. Germline CDR1 and CDR2: MDHEN and SYDVKM. CDR3 length equals 13 residues. The CDR3 spells CASSVTGWEKLFF. As DNA, the CDR3 is TGTGCCAGCAGTGTGACAGGGTGGGAAAAACTGTTTTTT.

This clonotype was seen at least ten times. The V gene is TRBV6-5, the J gene TRBJ2-7; no reliable D call. V shed 0 bases and J shed 6 bases, with 18 bases lying between them. The length of the CDR3 is 16 residues. Germline CDR1 reads MNHEY; CDR2 reads SVGAGI. The CDR3 sequence is CASSYSKIRSSLEQYF. CDR3 coding DNA: TGTGCCAGCAGTTACTCGAAAATAAGATCGTCACTCGAGCAGTACTTC.

This clonotype was picked up one time. V usage is TRBV6-6 and J usage is TRBJ2-3; 9 bases match TRBD2. The CDR3 is made up of 18 amino acids. The V gene end was trimmed by 2 bases and the J gene end by 0 bases; junction bases not matched to a gene: 9. Germline V gene data show CDR1 as MNHNY and CDR2 as SVGAGI (reference sequence). In DNA form, the CDR3 reads TGTGCCAGCAGTTACGAGGGAACTAGCGGGCGTAGCACAGATACGCAGTATTTT. Amino acid sequence: CASSYEGTSGRSTDTQYF.

The V call is TRBV12-3 or TRBV12-4, the J call TRBJ1-2; D gene unclear. The CDR3 contains 13 residues. V was cut by 5 bases and J by 0 bases, with 7 bases left in between. This CDR3 reads CASSQIANYGYTF. CDR3 bases: TGTGCCAGCAGTCAGATAGCTAACTATGGCTACACCTTC.

This clonotype was seen only a few times. The chain recombines TRBV11-2 with TRBJ2-1; the D is unclear. From germline, CDR1 is SGHAT and CDR2 FQNNGV. The length of the CDR3 is 14 residues. The germline V and J ends were trimmed by 4 bases and 7 bases, with 14 bases remaining between them. CDR3 sequence (DNA): TGTGCCAGCAGCTCCCAACTGTCTGGGAATGAGCAGTTCTTC. It is translated as CASSSQLSGNEQFF.

The chain couples TRBV10-2 to TRBJ2-1, with TRBD2 identical over 8 bases. Losses at the gene ends were 6 bases for V and 2 bases for J; bases not matched to a gene: 6. CDR3 length: 15 residues. Germline V gene sequence: CDR1 WSHSY, CDR2 SAAADI. CDR3: CASRDTSGPYNEQFF. The CDR3 DNA follows: TGCGCCAGCAGGGATACTAGCGGACCCTACAATGAGCAGTTCTTC.

V usage is TRBV20-1 and J usage is TRBJ2-1; no clear D. Germline loops: CDR1 DFQATT, CDR2 SNEGSKA (reference sequence). The CDR3 covers 14 residues. V was clipped by 6 bases and J by 6 bases, with 18 bases between them. CDR3 DNA: TGCAGTGCCCCGACGACCCGCTTTCTCAATGAGCAGTTCTTC. As protein: CSAPTTRFLNEQFF.

At least ten counts were recorded for this clonotype. V is TRBV5-1 and J is TRBJ1-1, with 9 positions matching TRBD1. J lost 5 bases, V lost 6 bases, and 5 bases had no gene match. Germline values: CDR1 SGHRS, CDR2 YFSETQ. The CDR3 runs to 13 residues. The CDR3 loop reads CASTGTGITEAFF. For the CDR3, the DNA is TGCGCCAGCACCGGGACAGGGATAACTGAAGCTTTCTTT.

This clonotype was seen many times. The chain combines TRBV11-2 with TRBJ2-1; D gene uncertain. The CDR3 totals 13 residues. Germline V gives CDR1 SGHAT, CDR2 FQNNGV. Trimming took 0 bases from V and 6 from J, leaving 6 bases between them. The CDR3 region is CASSLEASNEQFF. The CDR3 nucleotides read TGTGCCAGCAGCTTAGAGGCTAGCAATGAGCAGTTCTTC.

This clonotype was seen at least ten times. This chain joins TRBV6-2 or TRBV6-3 and TRBJ2-6; 7 positions match TRBD2. The CDR3 spans 15 residues. CDR1 and CDR2 (germline): MNHEY, SVGEGT. The V and J ends lost 5 bases and 7 bases, in that order; junction bases with no gene match: 8. The DNA of the CDR3 is TGTGCCAGCAGTCGGGGGAGGGGTAGAGCCAACGTCCTGACTTTC. Its translation is CASSRGRGRANVLTF.

J is TRBJ2-1 and V is TRBV3-1; D is undetermined. Germline V gene data show CDR1 as LGHDT and CDR2 as YNNKEL (reference sequence). This CDR3 is 15 amino acids long. Trimming stripped 0 bases from V and 2 bases from J, with 8 bases between. CDR3 nucleotide sequence: TGTGCCAGCAGCCAAGAACCCGGCGCCTACAATGAGCAGTTCTTC. Its protein is CASSQEPGAYNEQFF.

In its sample, this clonotype was seen many times. The rearrangement uses TRBV28 and TRBJ1-1; D remains unclear. CDR3 length: 12 residues. V was cut by 3 bases and J by 1 base, with 3 bases left in between. Germline V gives CDR1 MDHEN, CDR2 SYDVKM. The CDR3 nucleotides read TGTGCCAGCAGTTTGACGAACACTGAAGCTTTCTTT. Translation gives CASSLTNTEAFF. Full variable domain (remainder filled in from reference TRBV28 and TRBJ1-1): DVKVTQSSRYLVKRTGEKVFLECVQDMDHENMFWYRQDPGLGLRLIYFSYDVKMKEKGDIPEGYSVSREKKERFSLILESASTNQTSMYLCASSLTNTEAFFGQGTRLTVV.